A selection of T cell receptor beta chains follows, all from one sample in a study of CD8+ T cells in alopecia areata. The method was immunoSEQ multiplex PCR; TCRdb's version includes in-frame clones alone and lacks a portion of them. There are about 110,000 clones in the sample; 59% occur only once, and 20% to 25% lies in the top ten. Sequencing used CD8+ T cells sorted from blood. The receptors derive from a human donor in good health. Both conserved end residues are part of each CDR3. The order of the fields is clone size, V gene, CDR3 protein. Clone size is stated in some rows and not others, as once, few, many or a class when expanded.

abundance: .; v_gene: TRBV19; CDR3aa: CAKRTSGDYEQYF
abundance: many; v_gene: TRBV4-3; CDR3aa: CASSLGQSREQFF
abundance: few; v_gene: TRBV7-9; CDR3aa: CASSPTSHLGELFF
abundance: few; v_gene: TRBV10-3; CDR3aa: CAISVGTGYTF
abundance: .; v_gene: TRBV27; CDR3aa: CASSFGRARAYNSPLHF
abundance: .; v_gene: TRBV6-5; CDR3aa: CASSYGTGFTNEQFF
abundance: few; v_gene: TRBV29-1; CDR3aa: CSGGGAGGTDTQYF
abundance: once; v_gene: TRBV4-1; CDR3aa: CASSQDWSGDQFNQPQHF
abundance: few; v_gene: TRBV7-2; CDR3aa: CASSPGLGGRETQYF
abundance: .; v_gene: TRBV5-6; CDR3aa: CASSQGLGVGAQHF
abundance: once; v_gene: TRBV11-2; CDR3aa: CASNALAGSSYNEQFF
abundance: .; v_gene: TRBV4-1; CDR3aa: CASSQDEGWEQYF
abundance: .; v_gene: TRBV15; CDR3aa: CATSREFRQGSNTGELFF
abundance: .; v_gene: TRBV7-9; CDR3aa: CASSHPLAGWINEQFF
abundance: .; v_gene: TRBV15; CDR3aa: CATRPTLLAGRGNEQFF
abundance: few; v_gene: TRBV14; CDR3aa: CASSQDWPHTGELFF